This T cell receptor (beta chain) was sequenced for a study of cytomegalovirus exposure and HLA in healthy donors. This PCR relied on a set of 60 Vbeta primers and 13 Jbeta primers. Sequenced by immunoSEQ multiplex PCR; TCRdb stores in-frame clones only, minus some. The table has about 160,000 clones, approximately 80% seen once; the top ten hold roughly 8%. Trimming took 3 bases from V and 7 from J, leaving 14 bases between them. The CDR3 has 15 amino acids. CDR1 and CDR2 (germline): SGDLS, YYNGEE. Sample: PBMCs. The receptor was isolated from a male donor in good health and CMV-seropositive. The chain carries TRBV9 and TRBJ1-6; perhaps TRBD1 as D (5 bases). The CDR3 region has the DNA TGTGCCAGCAGCGCAGGGCTCTTTGGGAATTCACCCCTCCACTTT. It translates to CASSAGLFGNSPLHF.